One and the same sample provided the 7 T cell receptor beta chains below, sequenced in a study of cytomegalovirus exposure and HLA in healthy donors. Assay used: immunoSEQ multiplex PCR; TCRdb lists only in-frame clones, some missing. The repertoire has more than 120,000 clones, over 80% of them found once; the top ten carry less than 5.5%. Sequenced sample: PBMCs. All receptors derive from a young man in good health and CMV-seropositive.

The CDR3, as DNA: TGCGCCAGCAGCCGCACAGGGAGCTCCTACAATGAGCAGTTCTTC. It is translated as CASSRTGSSYNEQFF. The chain recombines TRBV4-1 with TRBJ2-1; maybe TRBD1 (6 bases). V was cut by 4 bases and J by 0 bases, with 10 bases left in between. CDR3 size: 15 residues. CDR1 is MGHRA and CDR2 is YSYEKL in the germline V gene.

This clone has only a few counts. This rearrangement joins TRBV10-3 to TRBJ1-2, with a possible D match to TRBD1 (5 bases). Germline V gene sequence: CDR1 ENHRY, CDR2 SYGVKD. Trimming cost V 4 bases and J 2 bases, with 5 bases left between them. CDR3 length: 12 residues. The CDR3 loop is CAISGQNYGYTF. The CDR3, as DNA: TGTGCCATCAGTGGACAGAACTATGGCTACACCTTC.

The chain joins TRBV18 to TRBJ2-5; 9 bases align to TRBD2. J gave up 4 bases and V 0 bases, and 9 bases lay outside the gene matches. CDR3 length: 17 residues. Germline assignment: CDR1 KGHSH and CDR2 LQKENI. CDR3 bases: TGTGCCAGCTCACCACCGGGGTTAGCGGGGGACCTAGAGACCCAGTACTTC. Translating it yields CASSPPGLAGDLETQYF.

This clone was recorded once. The chain carries TRBV6-1 and TRBJ2-2; 7 nucleotides line up with TRBD1. This CDR3 has 14 amino acids. Looked up from germline, CDR1 is MNHNS and CDR2 is SASEGT. The V and J ends lost 5 bases and 6 bases, in that order; junction bases with no gene match: 6. The CDR3 sequence: CASSFDRDPGELFF. The CDR3 DNA reads TGTGCCAGCAGTTTTGACAGGGATCCCGGGGAGCTGTTTTTT.

The rearrangement joins TRBV9 to TRBJ2-1; TRBD1 is a possible D gene (5 bases). Trimming left V 4 bases short and J 8 bases short, with 25 bases between. Per germline, CDR1 SGDLS and CDR2 YYNGEE. The CDR3 contains 17 residues. The CDR3 protein is CASSPRTTSLLTDEQFF. The DNA for the CDR3 is TGTGCCAGCAGCCCAAGGACAACTTCCCTCTTGACGGATGAGCAGTTCTTC.

The chain has TRBV7-9 and TRBJ2-3; the D is unclear. Between the trimmed V and J ends, which lost 5 bases and 6 bases, there was a span of 6 bases. The germline V gene encodes CDR1 SEHNR and CDR2 FQNEAQ (reference sequence). The CDR3 spans 11 residues. The CDR3 reads CASSPMDTQYF. In DNA form, the CDR3 reads TGTGCCAGCAGCCCCATGGATACGCAGTATTTT. Full variable domain (missing parts from reference TRBV7-9 and TRBJ2-3): DTGVSQNPRHKITKRGQNVTFRCDPISEHNRLYWYRQTLGQGPEFLTYFQNEAQLEKSRLLSDRFSAERPKGSFSTLEIQRTEQGDSAMYLCASSPMDTQYFGPGTRLTVL.

V gene TRBV25-1 combines with J gene TRBJ2-1; TRBD1 agrees at 8 bases. This CDR3 has 15 amino acids. V shed 6 bases and J 0 bases; nucleotides not matched to a gene: 4. The germline gives CDR1 MGHDK, CDR2 SYGVNS. The CDR3 nucleotides are TGTGCCAGCAGGGCAACAGGGGGCTCCTACAATGAGCAGTTCTTC. This gives the protein CASRATGGSYNEQFF.